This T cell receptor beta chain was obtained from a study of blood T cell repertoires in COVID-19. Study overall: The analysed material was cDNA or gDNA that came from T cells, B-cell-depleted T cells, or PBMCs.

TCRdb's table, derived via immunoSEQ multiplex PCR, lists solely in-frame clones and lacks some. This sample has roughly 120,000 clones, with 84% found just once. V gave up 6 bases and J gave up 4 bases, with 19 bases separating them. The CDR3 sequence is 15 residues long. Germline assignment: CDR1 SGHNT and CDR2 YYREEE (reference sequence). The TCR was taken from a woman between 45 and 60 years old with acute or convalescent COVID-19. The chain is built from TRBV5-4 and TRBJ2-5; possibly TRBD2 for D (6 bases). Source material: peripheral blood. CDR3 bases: TGTGCCAGCACCTCCGGGGGAGAGAGGGGAGAGACCCAGTACTTC. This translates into CASTSGGERGETQYF. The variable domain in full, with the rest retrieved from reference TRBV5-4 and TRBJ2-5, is ETGVTQSPTHLIKTRGQQVTLRCSSQSGHNTVSWYQQALGQGPQFIFQYYREEENGRGNFPPRFSGLQFPNYSSELNVNALELDDSALYLCASTSGGERGETQYFGPGTRLLVL.